This T cell receptor beta chain was recorded in a study of identical twins. Regarding the study as a whole: Out-of-frame alpha sequences shared by twins were enriched for low generation probability.

Germline assignment: CDR1 SQVTM and CDR2 ANQGSEA. The CDR3 has 14 residues. With V trimmed by 5 bases and J by 2 bases, 6 bases remained unmatched. The cDNA had a unique molecular identifier and a template-switch universal primer site. Each CDR3 protein gets one entry after TCRdb re-called the 5' RACE reads with MiXCR. Of about 450,000 distinct CDR3 sequences in the sample, approximately 17% were seen once. With regard to this clonotype: Antigen: not known.

All donors comprised healthy Caucasians. V is TRBV29-1 and J is TRBJ1-2; 9 nucleotides agree with TRBD1. This sequence was found in a man between 45 and 60 years old in good health. The sample comprised naive T cells sorted from blood. The CDR3 loop is CSVWTGAVNYGYTF. CDR3 coding DNA: TGCAGCGTTTGGACAGGGGCCGTCAACTATGGCTACACCTTC.